This T cell receptor (beta chain) was captured in a study of blood T cell repertoires in COVID-19. At the level of the study: Researchers got acute and convalescent COVID-19 samples from the United States, Italy and Spain. Nucleic acid was either cDNA or gDNA, and it came from T cells, B-cell-depleted T cells, or PBMCs.

V dropped 1 base and J dropped 0; count of bases not matched to a gene: 9. The CDR3 totals 17 residues. Looked up from germline, CDR1 is LNHDA and CDR2 is SQIVND (reference sequence). Repertoires were generated with immunoSEQ multiplex PCR, while TCRdb's copy carries only in-frame clones and drops some. This sample yields under 65,000 clones, of which roughly 76% are seen a single time; approximately 5.3% belongs to the top ten. The TCR sequence derives from a woman aged 55-75 years with acute or convalescent COVID-19. The sequenced sample consisted of peripheral blood. V is TRBV19 and J is TRBJ2-7, with 7 bases aligning to TRBD1. CDR3 residues: CASSIVPSGTVSYEQYF. CDR3 DNA sequence: TGTGCCAGTAGTATAGTCCCCTCCGGGACAGTCTCCTACGAGCAGTACTTC. Together with reference TRBV19 and TRBJ2-7, the CDR3 gives the full variable domain: DGGITQSPKYLFRKEGQNVTLSCEQNLNHDAMYWYRQDPGQGLRLIYYSQIVNDFQKGDIAEGYSVSREKKESFPLTVTSAQKNPTAFYLCASSIVPSGTVSYEQYFGPGTRLTVT.